The sequence of this T cell receptor (beta chain) was determined in a study of CD8+CD57+ T cells in acquired aplastic anemia. Background on the study: The sorted CD4+ and CD8+ cells yielded an average approximately 3 ug of DNA. Study-wide results and limits: The study identified roughly 29 CD8+ CDR3 sequences shared by patients and controls.

In the case of this clonotype: Its target is unknown. The junction differs from germline at one of its ends, possibly a read error.

Previously, flow cytometry had revealed CD8+CD57+ cell expansion in the patients chosen for sequencing. By the time of blood sampling, patients had still received no therapy. Profiling that covered TCR beta VDJ and CDR3 relied on genomic DNA as its template. TCRdb reprocessed the reads via MiXCR and lists one record per CDR3 protein. This sample has 270,000 or so distinct CDR3 sequences, with around 82% found just once. Germline V gives CDR1 SGDLS, CDR2 YYNGEE. The CDR3 is 16 residues long. The chain carries TRBV9 and TRBJ2-1; tentative D call: TRBD1 (5 bases). The receptor was derived from a human donor with aplastic anemia. The sequenced sample was sorted CD4+, CD8+, or CD8+CD57+ T cells (not recorded which) from PBMCs. The CDR3 here is CASSVGAARNYNQQFF. DNA for the CDR3: TGTGCCAGCAGTGTAGGGGCAGCGAGAAACTACAATCAGCAGTTCTTC.